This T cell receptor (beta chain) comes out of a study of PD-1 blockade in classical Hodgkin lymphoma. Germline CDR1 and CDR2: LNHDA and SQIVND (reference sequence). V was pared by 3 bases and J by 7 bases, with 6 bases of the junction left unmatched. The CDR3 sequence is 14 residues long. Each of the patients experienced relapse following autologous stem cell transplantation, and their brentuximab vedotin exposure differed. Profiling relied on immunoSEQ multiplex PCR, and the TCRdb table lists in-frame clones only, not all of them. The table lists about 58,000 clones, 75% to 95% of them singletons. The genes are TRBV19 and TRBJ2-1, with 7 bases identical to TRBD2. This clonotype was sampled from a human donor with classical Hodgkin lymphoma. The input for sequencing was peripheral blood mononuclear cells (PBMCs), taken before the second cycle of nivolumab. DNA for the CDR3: TGTGCCAGTAGTATGTGGGAGGGTACGAATGAGCAGTTCTTC. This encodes CASSMWEGTNEQFF.